The 18 T cell receptor beta chains below come from one sample, sequenced in a study of shared clonotypes between healthy human individuals. Method: immunoSEQ multiplex PCR; TCRdb's copy keeps in-frame clones and lacks some. The data show 950,000 to 1,100,000 clones, about 74% seen once. Sequencing was carried out using memory CD4+ T cells sorted from blood. Indicated subset: CD45RA-negative fraction. Receptor source: a man between 18 and 35 years old in good health.

The rearrangement links TRBV10-1 to TRBJ2-1; D is unresolved. Germline V gene lookup returns CDR1 WNHNN and CDR2 SYGVQD (reference sequence). The CDR3 contains 15 residues. With 6 bases removed from V and 0 bases from J, the gap between germline ends came to 12 bases. The CDR3 DNA follows: TGCGCCAGCAGCCCCGCGAGGAGCTCCTACAATGAGCAGTTCTTC. Translating gives CASSPARSSYNEQFF.

The V and J genes are TRBV2 and TRBJ2-7; D is uncertain. The ends were cut back, 4 bases at V and 5 bases at J, with 6 bases in the middle. The CDR3 totals 11 residues. Germline CDR1 and CDR2: SNHLY and FYNNEI. The CDR3 coding sequence is TGTGCCAGCAGTGGGATGGACGAGCAGTACTTC. Translation gives CASSGMDEQYF.

The chain employs TRBV10-3 and TRBJ2-3; the D gene could be TRBD1 or TRBD2 (5 bases each). The germline CDR1 and CDR2 sequences are ENHRY and SYGVKD. V was cut by 2 bases and J by 0 bases, with 9 bases left in between. The length of the CDR3 is 15 residues. The CDR3 loop is CAISERDASTDTQYF. The CDR3, as DNA: TGTGCCATCAGTGAGAGGGACGCCAGCACAGATACGCAGTATTTT.

The chain combines TRBV7-9 with TRBJ1-2; 7 positions agree with TRBD1. V trimming: 4 bases; J trimming: 8 bases; junction bases outside the gene matches: 10. This CDR3 has 14 amino acids. The germline CDR1 and CDR2 sequences are SEHNR and FQNEAQ (reference sequence). CDR3 region: CASSSDRVDRGYTF. The CDR3 DNA reads TGTGCCAGCAGCTCCGACAGGGTGGATCGAGGCTACACCTTC.

The chain is built from TRBV11-2 and TRBJ1-4, with D possibly matching TRBD1 (6 bases). Trimming removed 5 bases from V and 7 bases from J, with 17 bases in between. Germline CDR1 and CDR2: SGHAT and FQNNGV. CDR3 length: 15 amino acids. CDR3 sequence reads: CASSPNAGAGEKLFF. The CDR3 nucleotides are TGTGCCAGCAGCCCTAATGCGGGGGCCGGTGAAAAACTGTTTTTT.

The V and J genes are TRBV18 and TRBJ1-3; TRBD1 might be the D (6 bases). Trimming removed 7 bases from V and 2 bases from J, with 12 bases in between. The germline CDR1 and CDR2 sequences are KGHSH and LQKENI. The CDR3 length is 14 residues. The CDR3 bases are TGTGCCAGCTGCGCGACAGGAGCTGGAAACACCATATATTTT. It specifies CASCATGAGNTIYF.

The count of this clone is one. V usage is TRBV4-1 and J usage is TRBJ2-1; maybe TRBD2 (6 bases). Trimming pared 6 bases from V and 3 bases from J, leaving 15 bases between. This CDR3 has 15 residues. Germline V CDR1 and CDR2: MGHRA, YSYEKL. DNA for the CDR3: TGCGCCAGCAGTCCCTGGCTAGCGAACTACAATGAGCAGTTCTTC. It encodes CASSPWLANYNEQFF.

The chain links TRBV7-3 to TRBJ2-1; TRBD2 is a possible D gene (5 bases). The V and J ends lost 6 bases and 1 base respectively, with 22 bases between them. The germline gives CDR1 SGHTA, CDR2 FQGTGA. The CDR3 loop spans 18 amino acids. CDR3 sequence (DNA): TGTGCCAGCAGTACTACTCCCTCAGGAGGTGGATCCTACAATGAGCAGTTCTTC. As protein: CASSTTPSGGGSYNEQFF.

This chain uses TRBV10-3 with TRBJ1-2; 9 bases are a match to TRBD1. The germline gives CDR1 ENHRY, CDR2 SYGVKD. The CDR3 covers 14 residues. V was clipped by 7 bases and J by 4 bases; unmatched bases: 7. For the CDR3, the DNA is TGTGCCATCACCGGCGGACAGGGGAGCTATGGCTACACCTTC. It encodes CAITGGQGSYGYTF.

The gene calls are TRBV5-1 and TRBJ2-2; possibly TRBD2 for D (6 bases). Germline loops: CDR1 SGHRS, CDR2 YFSETQ. The CDR3 sequence is 14 residues long. The V end lost 0 bases, the J end lost 6 bases, and 9 bases lay between the germline ends. CDR3 nucleotide sequence: TGCGCCAGCAGCTTGGGGACTACGCCCGGGGAGCTGTTTTTT. This translates into CASSLGTTPGELFF.

A remark on this clone: The junction differs from germline at one of its ends, possibly a read error. This chain joins TRBV5-3 and TRBJ1-4; D possibly corresponds to TRBD1 (5 bases). TRBV5-3 is placed among ORFs of uncertain function. CDR3 length: 12 amino acids. The CDR3 reads CASSWDNEKLFF. In nucleotides, the CDR3 is TGTGCCAGCAGCTGGGACAATGAAAAACTGTTTTTT.

This chain uses TRBV6-1 with TRBJ1-5; perhaps TRBD1 as D (5 bases). This CDR3 region has 18 residues. V lost 0 bases and J lost 3, with 18 bases in between. Germline loops: CDR1 MNHNS, CDR2 SASEGT. The CDR3 here is CASSEAYTGLATNQPQHF. Here the CDR3 DNA reads TGTGCCAGCAGTGAAGCGTATACAGGTCTTGCTACCAATCAGCCCCAGCATTTT.

The gene calls are TRBV7-2 and TRBJ1-3; D remains ambiguous. Per the germline V gene, CDR1 is SGHTA and CDR2 is FQGNSA. The CDR3 has 14 residues. V gave up 7 bases and J gave up 6 bases, with 16 bases separating them. CDR3 nucleotides: TGTGCCAGCACCCCTGGCGGGGATCAAAACACCATATATTTT. Translation: CASTPGGDQNTIYF.

The chain is built from TRBV5-1 and TRBJ1-3; weak D call: TRBD1 (6 bases). V gave up 0 bases and J gave up 4 bases, with 14 bases separating them. The germline V gene encodes CDR1 SGHRS and CDR2 YFSETQ. The CDR3 consists of 16 residues. The CDR3 DNA is TGCGCCAGCAGCTTGGGACCGGAGGGGGACGGAAACACCATATATTTT. This encodes CASSLGPEGDGNTIYF.

This clone was seen a handful of times. The rearrangement joins TRBV5-6 to TRBJ2-3; possible D gene TRBD2, 5 bases. V was shortened by 4 bases and J by 8 bases, with 17 bases between the two germline ends. This CDR3 region has 14 residues. Germline CDR1 reads SGHDT; CDR2 reads YYEEEE. CDR3 DNA sequence: TGTGCCAGCAGCCCCGGACGTGGGAGCAGTACGCAGTATTTT. Protein sequence: CASSPGRGSSTQYF. The full variable domain, its missing parts supplied by reference TRBV5-6 and TRBJ2-3, is DAGVTQSPTHLIKTRGQQVTLRCSPKSGHDTVSWYQQALGQGPQFIFQYYEEEERQRGNFPDRFSGHQFPNYSSELNVNALLLGDSALYLCASSPGRGSSTQYFGPGTRLTVL.

The chain carries TRBV29-1 and TRBJ2-3, with a tentative D call TRBD1 (5 bases). The CDR3 consists of 12 residues. Between the trimmed V and J ends, which lost 3 bases and 4 bases, there was a span of 8 bases. CDR1 is SQVTM, CDR2 ANQGSEA, per germline. CDR3 nucleotide sequence: TGCAGCGTTGACAGGGCAGCAGATACGCAGTATTTT. Translating it yields CSVDRAADTQYF.

V gene TRBV5-1 combines with J gene TRBJ2-5; no definite D call. Near its end, the DNA agrees better with TRBJ2-7, so the J call may be wrong. The CDR3 covers 13 residues. Germline-derived CDR1 and CDR2 are SGHRS and YFSETQ. CDR3 nucleotide sequence: TGCGCCAGCAGCTTGGACGTCAGCTACGAGCAGTACTTC. It encodes CASSLDVSYEQYF.

With regard to this clone: This may come from a read error, since a much larger clone is one base off. This chain links TRBV9 with TRBJ2-5; 8 bases match TRBD1. The CDR3 is made up of 15 amino acids. Germline V gene sequence: CDR1 SGDLS, CDR2 YYNGEE. The CDR3 spells CASSARQGRQEAQYF. In nucleotides, the CDR3 is TGTGCCAGCAGCGCCAGACAGGGGCGCCAAGAGGCCCAGTACTTC.